A selection of T cell receptor beta chains follows, all from one sample in a study of early T cells in non-severe SARS-CoV-2 infection. TCRdb fed the 5' RACE reads into MiXCR, producing one record per CDR3 protein. The table lists tens of thousands of distinct CDR3 sequences, less than 15% of them singletons. This sample comprised whole blood, obtained at baseline. The receptors derive from an adult who was a healthcare worker with PCR-confirmed SARS-CoV-2 infection or an uninfected control (not recorded which). The CDR3 runs from the conserved cysteine through the conserved F or W. D genes are given only for firm matches. Part of the rows lack a size; the others show once, few, many or a class for expanded clones.

V gene	J gene	D gene	clone size	CDR3 protein	CDR3 DNA
TRBV7-2	TRBJ2-1	TRBD1	many	CASSQRQGREQFF	TGTGCCAGCAGCCAGCGACAGGGGAGGGAGCAGTTCTTC
TRBV4-1	TRBJ1-1	-	few	CASIGGPNTEAFF	TGCGCCAGCATCGGGGGACCGAACACTGAAGCTTTCTTT
TRBV20-1	TRBJ2-2	TRBD2	few	CSARSSGERGELFF	TGCAGTGCTAGAAGTAGCGGGGAAAGGGGGGAGCTGTTTTTT
TRBV24-1	TRBJ1-3	-	-	CAATTHSGNTIYF	TGTGCCGCTACAACGCACTCTGGAAACACCATATATTTT
TRBV6-5	TRBJ2-2	-	-	CASRLRRNDNTGELFF	TGTGCCAGCAGGTTAAGGCGAAACGACAACACCGGGGAGCTGTTTTTC
TRBV20-1	TRBJ2-7	-	few	CSARDSYEQYF	TGCAGTGCCAGGGATTCCTACGAGCAGTACTTC
TRBV13	TRBJ2-5	-	-	CASSVTRDGRTQYF	TGTGCCAGCAGCGTAACCCGGGACGGAAGAACCCAGTACTTC
TRBV4-2	TRBJ2-7	TRBD2	-	CASSQERASGVYEQYF	TGTGCCAGCAGCCAAGAGCGGGCTAGCGGGGTTTACGAGCAGTACTTC
TRBV14	TRBJ2-1	-	-	CASSQLGQTSEQFF	TGTGCCAGCAGCCAACTCGGACAGACAAGCGAGCAGTTCTTC
TRBV5-6	TRBJ1-6	-	-	CASSFRQHNSPLHF	TGTGCCAGCAGCTTTCGCCAGCATAATTCACCCCTCCACTTT
TRBV20-1	TRBJ1-1	-	many	CSAAKGDTEAFF	TGCAGTGCCGCTAAGGGGGACACTGAAGCTTTCTTT
TRBV10-3	TRBJ1-5	TRBD1	many	CAISPGTGPNQPQHF	TGTGCCATCTCCCCCGGGACAGGGCCCAATCAGCCCCAGCATTTT
TRBV12-3/TRBV12-4	TRBJ2-7	-	many	CASSLGRAYEQYF	TGTGCCAGCAGTTTAGGGCGAGCCTACGAGCAGTACTTC
TRBV27	TRBJ1-2	-	-	CASTPRSWGAHNYGYTF	TGTGCCAGCACCCCAAGATCGTGGGGGGCTCATAACTATGGCTACACCTTC
TRBV3-1	TRBJ1-4	-	-	CASSQGGLTGKLFF	TGTGCCAGCAGCCAAGGGGGGCTCACCGGAAAACTGTTTTTT
TRBV28	TRBJ2-7	TRBD2	-	CASSPAGTSAYEQYF	TGTGCCAGCAGTCCCGCCGGGACTAGCGCCTACGAGCAGTACTTC
TRBV28	TRBJ2-7	TRBD2	-	CASSFSGRDTSYEQYF	TGTGCCAGCAGTTTTAGCGGGAGGGACACCTCCTACGAGCAGTACTTC
TRBV6-6	TRBJ2-5	TRBD2	-	CASSYPGGGEQETQYF	TGTGCCAGCAGTTACCCAGGCGGGGGGGAGCAAGAGACCCAGTACTTC
TRBV12-5	TRBJ1-2	-	-	CASGKQQFTSYGYTF	TGTGCTAGTGGTAAACAACAGTTTACCAGCTATGGCTACACCTTC
TRBV20-1	TRBJ1-2	-	many	CSARDLGDYGYTF	TGCAGTGCTAGAGATCTGGGGGACTATGGCTACACCTTC
TRBV7-9	TRBJ2-7	-	few	CASSLPPYEQYF	TGTGCCAGCAGCCTTCCCCCCTACGAGCAGTACTTC
TRBV10-3	TRBJ2-7	TRBD1	many	CAIRGQGTYEQYF	TGTGCCATCAGAGGACAGGGAACCTACGAGCAGTACTTC
TRBV4-2	TRBJ2-3	-	few	CASSQESLVRETQYF	TGTGCCAGCAGCCAAGAGTCGCTAGTACGGGAGACGCAGTATTTT
TRBV6-1	TRBJ2-2	-	-	CASTSSGKNTGELFF	TGTGCCAGCACCTCTTCTGGGAAAAACACCGGGGAGCTGTTTTTT
TRBV24-1	TRBJ2-1	TRBD1	many	CATSGQADEQFF	TGTGCCACCAGCGGACAGGCAGATGAGCAGTTCTTC
TRBV5-1	TRBJ1-5	-	-	CASSLQGGGNQPQHF	TGCGCCAGCAGCTTGCAAGGTGGTGGCAATCAGCCCCAGCATTTT
TRBV3-1	TRBJ2-7	TRBD2	few	CASRPSGGAEQYF	TGTGCCAGCAGACCAAGCGGGGGGGCCGAGCAGTACTTC
TRBV30	TRBJ1-2	-	-	CAWSVLGGYTF	TGTGCCTGGAGTGTATTGGGAGGCTACACCTTC
TRBV10-2	TRBJ1-1	-	few	CASSGSAGDGRTEAFF	TGCGCCAGCAGTGGCAGCGCAGGGGACGGTCGAACTGAAGCTTTCTTT
TRBV5-5	TRBJ2-6	-	few	CASSLSGDGANVLTF	TGTGCCAGCAGCTTGTCGGGGGACGGGGCCAACGTCCTGACTTTC
TRBV29-1	TRBJ2-2	TRBD2	many	CSAKTAAGDAGELFF	TGCAGCGCCAAAACAGCGGCGGGAGACGCCGGGGAGCTGTTTTTT
TRBV11-2	TRBJ2-1	-	-	CASSPMDLPGEQFF	TGTGCCAGCAGCCCCATGGACCTCCCGGGTGAGCAGTTCTTC
TRBV20-1	TRBJ2-3	-	-	CSATRPDKGFPDTQYF	TGCAGTGCAACGAGACCGGACAAGGGGTTCCCAGATACGCAGTATTTT
TRBV11-2	TRBJ2-3	-	-	CASSPGGLSSTDTQYF	TGTGCCAGCAGCCCCGGCGGGCTATCTAGCACAGATACGCAGTATTTT
TRBV7-9	TRBJ2-7	-	-	CASSAEGPPYEQYF	TGTGCCAGCAGCGCAGAGGGTCCACCCTACGAGCAGTACTTC
TRBV7-7	TRBJ2-5	-	few	CASSLESGFQETQYF	TGTGCTAGCAGCTTAGAATCGGGGTTCCAAGAGACCCAGTACTTC
TRBV5-1	TRBJ1-1	TRBD1	few	CASSSRGQMNTEAFF	TGCGCCAGCAGCTCGAGGGGACAGATGAACACTGAAGCTTTCTTT
TRBV9	TRBJ2-7	TRBD2	-	CASTPGDSGRYEQYF	TGTGCCAGCACCCCGGGAGATAGCGGGAGATACGAGCAGTACTTC
TRBV7-6	TRBJ2-3	TRBD1	few	CASSLLGQGTQYF	TGTGCCAGCAGCTTACTGGGACAGGGGACGCAGTATTTT
TRBV19	TRBJ1-5	TRBD1	-	CASSLVDRERQPQHF	TGTGCCAGTAGCCTAGTGGACAGGGAGCGGCAGCCCCAGCATTTT
TRBV7-3	TRBJ2-1	-	-	CASSPSSGTSNEQFF	TGTGCCAGCAGCCCATCCTCGGGGACTTCCAATGAGCAGTTCTTC
TRBV6-1	TRBJ1-2	-	few	CASSDGGHGYTF	TGTGCCAGCAGTGACGGAGGCCATGGCTACACCTTC
TRBV12-3/TRBV12-4	TRBJ1-5	TRBD1	few	CASSFSRQGGQPQHF	TGTGCCAGCAGTTTCTCTCGCCAGGGGGGGCAGCCCCAGCATTTT
TRBV3-1	TRBJ2-1	TRBD2	few	CASSQEIAGGNEQFF	TGTGCCAGCAGCCAAGAGATAGCGGGAGGGAATGAGCAGTTCTTC
TRBV19	TRBJ2-7	TRBD1	few	CASSSTGTVFSYEQYF	TGTGCCAGTAGTAGCACCGGGACAGTCTTTTCCTACGAGCAGTACTTC
TRBV27	TRBJ2-3	TRBD2	few	CASSSLRDGGADTQYF	TGTGCCAGCAGTTCCCTCCGGGATGGGGGGGCAGATACGCAGTATTTT
TRBV3-1	TRBJ1-6	-	-	CASISSAPGQKYYHSPLHF	TGTGCCAGCATCTCCTCCGCCCCCGGACAGAAGTATTACCATTCACCCCTCCACTTT
TRBV11-2	TRBJ1-3	-	few	CASSSDDPAGDTIYF	TGTGCCAGCAGCTCTGACGACCCGGCAGGGGACACCATATATTTT
TRBV6-5	TRBJ2-7	-	many	CASRPTTEIGVEQYF	TGTGCCAGCAGGCCCACCACCGAGATTGGGGTCGAGCAGTACTTC
TRBV3-1	TRBJ1-1	-	-	CASSLRIENTEAFF	TGTGCCAGCAGCTTACGAATAGAGAACACTGAAGCTTTCTTT